This T cell receptor beta chain was sequenced for a study of a mutant IDH1 vaccine in newly diagnosed glioma. Study as a whole: With temozolomide cycles, or 4-6 weeks after radiotherapy alone, vaccination was started. Most patients had received both radiotherapy and temozolomide, the prior options being radiotherapy, temozolomide, or both. Visit V13 took place at week 47, and visit V12 happened at week 35.

Time point indicated: week 47, end of study. In the vaccine, a single dose held 300 ug of the mutant IDH1 20-mer peptide, along with topical imiquimod. The germline CDR1 and CDR2 sequences are SGDLS and YYNGEE. Trimming stripped 1 base from V and 3 bases from J, with 4 bases between. The CDR3 length is 13 residues. TCRdb's table, derived via immunoSEQ multiplex PCR, lists solely in-frame clones and lacks some. The sample records approximately 30,000 clones, around nine tenths being singletons. Study-wide points: Changes in the top peripheral T cell clonotypes seemingly had no bearing on pseudoprogression.

On this clone: The antigen remains undetermined.

The receptor comes from a woman aged 40-49 years with glioma. The sequenced sample was PBMCs, obtained from a glioma patient whose treatment included an IDH1 peptide vaccine. The J gene is TRBJ2-2, the V gene TRBV9; D is unclear. The CDR3 is CASSVRDTGELFF. The CDR3 coding sequence is TGTGCCAGCAGCGTACGGGACACCGGGGAGCTGTTTTTT.